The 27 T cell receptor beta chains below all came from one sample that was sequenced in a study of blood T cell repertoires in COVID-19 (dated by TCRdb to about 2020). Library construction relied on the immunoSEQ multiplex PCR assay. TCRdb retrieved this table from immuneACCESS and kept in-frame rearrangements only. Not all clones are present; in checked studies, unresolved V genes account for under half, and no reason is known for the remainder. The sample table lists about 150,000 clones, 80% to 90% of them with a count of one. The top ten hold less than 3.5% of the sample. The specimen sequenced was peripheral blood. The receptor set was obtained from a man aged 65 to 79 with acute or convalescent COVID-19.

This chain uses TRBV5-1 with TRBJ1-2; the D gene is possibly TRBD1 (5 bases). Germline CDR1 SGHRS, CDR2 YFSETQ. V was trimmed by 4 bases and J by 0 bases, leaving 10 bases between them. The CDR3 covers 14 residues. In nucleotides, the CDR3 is TGCGCCAGCAGCCCAGACAGTACTAACTATGGCTACACCTTC. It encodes CASSPDSTNYGYTF.

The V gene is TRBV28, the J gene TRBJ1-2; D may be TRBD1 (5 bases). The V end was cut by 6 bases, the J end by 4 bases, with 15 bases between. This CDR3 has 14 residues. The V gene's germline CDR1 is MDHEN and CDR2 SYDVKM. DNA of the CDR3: TGTGCCAGCAGAGAACCAGGGTACCCCTATGGCTACACCTTC. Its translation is CASREPGYPYGYTF.

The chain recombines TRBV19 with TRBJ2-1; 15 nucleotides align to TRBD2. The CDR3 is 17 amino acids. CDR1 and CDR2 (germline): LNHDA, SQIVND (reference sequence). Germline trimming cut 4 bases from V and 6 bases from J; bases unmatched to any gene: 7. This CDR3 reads CASSRQSGLAGGNEQFF. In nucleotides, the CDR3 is TGTGCCAGTAGTAGGCAATCGGGACTAGCGGGAGGCAATGAGCAGTTCTTC.

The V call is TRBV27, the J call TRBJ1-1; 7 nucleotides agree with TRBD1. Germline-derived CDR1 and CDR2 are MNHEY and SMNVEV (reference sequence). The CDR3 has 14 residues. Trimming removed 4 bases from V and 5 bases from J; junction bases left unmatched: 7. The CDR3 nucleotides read TGTGCCAGCAGTTCCCCAGGGGGGATAACTGAAGCTTTCTTT. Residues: CASSSPGGITEAFF.

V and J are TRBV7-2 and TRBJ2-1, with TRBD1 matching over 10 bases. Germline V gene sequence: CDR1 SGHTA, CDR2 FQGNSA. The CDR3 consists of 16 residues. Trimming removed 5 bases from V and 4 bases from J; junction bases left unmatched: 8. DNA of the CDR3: TGTGCCAGCAGCCCTAACCGGGGACAGGGGTACAATGAGCAGTTCTTC. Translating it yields CASSPNRGQGYNEQFF.

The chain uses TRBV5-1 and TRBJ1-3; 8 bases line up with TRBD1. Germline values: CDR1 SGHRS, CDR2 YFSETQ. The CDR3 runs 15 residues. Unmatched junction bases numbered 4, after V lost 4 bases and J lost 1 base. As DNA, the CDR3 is TGCGCCAGCAGCAGGACAGGGCTATCTGGAAACACCATATATTTT. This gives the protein CASSRTGLSGNTIYF.

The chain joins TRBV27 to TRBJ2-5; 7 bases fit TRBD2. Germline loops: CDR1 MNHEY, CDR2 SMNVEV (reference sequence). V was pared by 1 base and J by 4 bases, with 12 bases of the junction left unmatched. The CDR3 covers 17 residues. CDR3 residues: CASSLFRLGGPGETQYF. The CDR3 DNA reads TGTGCCAGCAGTTTATTTAGGTTGGGAGGGCCAGGAGAGACCCAGTACTTC.

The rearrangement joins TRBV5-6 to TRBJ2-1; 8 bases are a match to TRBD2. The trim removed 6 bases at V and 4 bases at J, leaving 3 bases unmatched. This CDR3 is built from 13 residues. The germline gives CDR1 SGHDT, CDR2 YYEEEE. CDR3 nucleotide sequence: TGTGCCAGCACGGGAGGGTGGTACAATGAGCAGTTCTTC. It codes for CASTGGWYNEQFF.

CDR3 coding DNA: TGTGCCAGCAGCTCGACTAGAAGCGGGTACGAGCAGTACTTC. It encodes CASSSTRSGYEQYF. The rearrangement joins TRBV11-2 to TRBJ2-7, with D maybe TRBD2 (6 bases). There are 14 residues in the CDR3. The germline V gene has CDR1 SGHAT and CDR2 FQNNGV. V lost 4 bases and J 4 bases, leaving 14 bases between the germline ends.

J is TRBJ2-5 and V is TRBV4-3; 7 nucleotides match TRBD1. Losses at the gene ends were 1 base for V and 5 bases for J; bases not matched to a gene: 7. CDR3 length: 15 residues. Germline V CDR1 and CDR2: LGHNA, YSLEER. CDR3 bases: TGCGCCAGCAGCCAAGGGACAGGCAGCCGGGAGACCCAGTACTTC. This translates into CASSQGTGSRETQYF.

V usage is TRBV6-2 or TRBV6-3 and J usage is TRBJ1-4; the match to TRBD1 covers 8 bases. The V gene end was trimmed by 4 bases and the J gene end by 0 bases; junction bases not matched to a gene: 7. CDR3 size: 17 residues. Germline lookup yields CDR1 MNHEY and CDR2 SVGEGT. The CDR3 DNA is TGTGCCAGCAGTTCCCGACAGGGGAGACCAACTAATGAAAAACTGTTTTTT. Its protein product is CASSSRQGRPTNEKLFF.

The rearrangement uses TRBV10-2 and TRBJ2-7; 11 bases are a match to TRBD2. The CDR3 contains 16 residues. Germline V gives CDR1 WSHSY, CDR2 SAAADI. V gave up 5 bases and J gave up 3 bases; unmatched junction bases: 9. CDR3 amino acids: CASSTYSGRAYYEQYF. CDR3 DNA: TGCGCCAGCAGTACCTATAGCGGGAGGGCATACTACGAGCAGTACTTC.

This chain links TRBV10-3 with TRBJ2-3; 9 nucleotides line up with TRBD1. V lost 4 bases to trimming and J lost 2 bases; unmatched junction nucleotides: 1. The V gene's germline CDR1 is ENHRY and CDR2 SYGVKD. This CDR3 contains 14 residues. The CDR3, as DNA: TGTGCCATCAGTGGACAGGGGGTCACAGATACGCAGTATTTT. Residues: CAISGQGVTDTQYF.

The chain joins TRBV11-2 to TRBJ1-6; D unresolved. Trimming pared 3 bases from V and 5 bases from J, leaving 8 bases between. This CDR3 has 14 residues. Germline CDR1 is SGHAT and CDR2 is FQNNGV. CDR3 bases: TGTGCCAGCAGCTTCTCCGGAGATAATTCACCCCTCCACTTT. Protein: CASSFSGDNSPLHF.

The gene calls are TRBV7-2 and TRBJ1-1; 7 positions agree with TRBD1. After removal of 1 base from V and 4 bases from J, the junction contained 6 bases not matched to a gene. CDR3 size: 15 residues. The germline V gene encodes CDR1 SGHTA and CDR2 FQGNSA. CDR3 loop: CASSLEGGWATEAFF. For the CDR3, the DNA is TGTGCCAGCAGCTTAGAAGGGGGCTGGGCCACTGAAGCTTTCTTT.

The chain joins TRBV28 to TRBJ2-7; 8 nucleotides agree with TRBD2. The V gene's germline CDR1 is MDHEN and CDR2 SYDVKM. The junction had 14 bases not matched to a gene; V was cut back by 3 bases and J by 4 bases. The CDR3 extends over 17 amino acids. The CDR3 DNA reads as TGTGCCAGCAGTTTCGGGGGTGGAAGCGGGAGTTTGTACGAGCAGTACTTC. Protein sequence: CASSFGGGSGSLYEQYF.

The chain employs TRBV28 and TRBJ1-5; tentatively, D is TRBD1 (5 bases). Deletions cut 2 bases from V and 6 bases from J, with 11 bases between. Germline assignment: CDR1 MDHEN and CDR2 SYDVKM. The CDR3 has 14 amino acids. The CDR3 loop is CASSLGAGFQPQHF. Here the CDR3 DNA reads TGTGCCAGCAGTTTAGGGGCAGGGTTTCAGCCCCAGCATTTT.

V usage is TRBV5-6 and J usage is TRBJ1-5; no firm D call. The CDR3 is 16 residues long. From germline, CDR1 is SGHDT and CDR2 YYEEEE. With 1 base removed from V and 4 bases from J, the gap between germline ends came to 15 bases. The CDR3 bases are TGTGCCAGCAGCTTGTACACCCCGGGGAGGAATCAGCCCCAGCATTTT. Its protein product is CASSLYTPGRNQPQHF.

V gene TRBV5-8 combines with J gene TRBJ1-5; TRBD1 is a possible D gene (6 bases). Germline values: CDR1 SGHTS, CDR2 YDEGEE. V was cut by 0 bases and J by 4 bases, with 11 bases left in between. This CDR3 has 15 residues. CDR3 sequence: CASSLGAQGNQPQHF. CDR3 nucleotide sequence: TGTGCCAGCAGCTTGGGGGCCCAGGGGAATCAGCCCCAGCATTTT.

The CDR3 nucleotides are TGTGCCACCAGTGACCCTCGGGACAAGAACACCGGGGAGCTGTTTTTT. Its translation is CATSDPRDKNTGELFF. This chain uses TRBV24-1 with TRBJ2-2; a possible D gene is TRBD1 (6 bases). There are 16 residues in the CDR3. Looked up from germline, CDR1 is KGHDR and CDR2 is SFDVKD. V was trimmed by 4 bases and J by 1 base, leaving 12 bases between them.

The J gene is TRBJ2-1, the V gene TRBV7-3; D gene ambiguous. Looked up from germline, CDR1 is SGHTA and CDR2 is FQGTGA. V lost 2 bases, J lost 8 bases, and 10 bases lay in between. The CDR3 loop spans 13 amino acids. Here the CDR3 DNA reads TGTGCCAGCAGCTTACCTCCCAGCGATGAGCAGTTCTTC. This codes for CASSLPPSDEQFF.

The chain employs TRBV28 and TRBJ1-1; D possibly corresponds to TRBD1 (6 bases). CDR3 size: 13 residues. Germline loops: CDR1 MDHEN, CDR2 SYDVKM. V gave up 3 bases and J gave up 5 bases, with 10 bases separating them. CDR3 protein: CASSLGARTEAFF. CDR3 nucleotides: TGTGCCAGCAGTTTGGGGGCGCGGACTGAAGCTTTCTTT.

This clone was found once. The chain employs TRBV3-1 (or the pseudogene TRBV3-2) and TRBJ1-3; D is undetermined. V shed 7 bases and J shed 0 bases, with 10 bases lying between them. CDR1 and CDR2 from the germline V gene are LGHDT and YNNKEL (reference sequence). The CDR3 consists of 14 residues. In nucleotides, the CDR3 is TGTGCCAGCACCCGACCAGGCTCTGGAAACACCATATATTTT. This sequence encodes CASTRPGSGNTIYF.

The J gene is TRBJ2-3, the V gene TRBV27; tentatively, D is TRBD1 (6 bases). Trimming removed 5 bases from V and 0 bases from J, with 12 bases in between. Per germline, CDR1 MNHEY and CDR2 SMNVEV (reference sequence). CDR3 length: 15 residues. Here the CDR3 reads CASSLRGQSTDTQYF. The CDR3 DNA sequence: TGTGCCAGCAGTCTTCGAGGACAGAGCACAGATACGCAGTATTTT.

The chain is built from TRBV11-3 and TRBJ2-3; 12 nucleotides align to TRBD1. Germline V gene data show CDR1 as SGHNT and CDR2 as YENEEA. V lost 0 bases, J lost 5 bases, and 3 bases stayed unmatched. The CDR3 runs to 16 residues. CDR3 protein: CASSLEGQGAIDTQYF. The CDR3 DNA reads TGTGCCAGCAGCTTAGAGGGACAGGGGGCGATAGATACGCAGTATTTT.

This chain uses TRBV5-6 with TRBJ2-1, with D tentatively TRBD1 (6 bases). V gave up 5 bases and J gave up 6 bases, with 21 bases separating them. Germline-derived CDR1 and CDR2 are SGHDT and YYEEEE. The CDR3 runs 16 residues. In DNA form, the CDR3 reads TGTGCCAGCAGTCTGCCCCGGACAGTTAGGAGCAATGAGCAGTTCTTC. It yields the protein CASSLPRTVRSNEQFF.

This CDR3 is CASSPQGGYSYEQYF. In DNA form, the CDR3 reads TGCGCCAGCAGCCCACAGGGGGGCTACTCCTACGAGCAGTACTTC. The V call is TRBV5-1, the J call TRBJ2-7; TRBD1 agrees at 8 bases. The CDR3 covers 15 residues. In germline, CDR1 is SGHRS, CDR2 YFSETQ. V lost 4 bases and J lost 0; bases outside the gene matches: 6.